This T cell receptor (beta chain) was obtained from a study of Ad26.COV2.S vaccination and SARS-CoV-2 variants. The CDR3 consists of 13 residues. Trimming cost V 2 bases and J 6 bases, with 10 bases left between them. Germline V gene data show CDR1 as MNHEY and CDR2 as SVGAGI. Details on this clone: Its antigen remains unknown.

Sequencing was performed with immunoSEQ multiplex PCR; in TCRdb, only in-frame clones are kept and a portion is missing. This table has 300,000 to 400,000 clones, around 90% appearing once. Overall study findings and caveats: Breadth of non-spike TCRs did not differ between vaccinees and placebo recipients. Responses of T cells in total may have been underestimated by the TCR breadth and depth analyses. Spike-specific TCR breadth in vaccine recipients exceeded that seen in placebo recipients.

This sequence originates from a human donor who had recovered from COVID-19. Specimen: peripheral blood, collected after recovery from COVID-19. This chain joins TRBV6-5 and TRBJ1-1; no definite D call. In DNA, the CDR3 is TGTGCCAGCAGTTACACCGTTTGGGCTGAAGCTTTCTTT. Residues: CASSYTVWAEAFF.